One and the same sample provided the 15 T cell receptor beta chains below, sequenced in a study of blood T cell repertoires in COVID-19 (TCRdb year 2020). The library was prepared using the immunoSEQ multiplex PCR assay. TCRdb stores this immuneACCESS table with in-frame sequences only. Part of the clones is absent; in the studies checked, under half of the shortfall reflects unresolved V genes, and no reason is known for the rest. This sample holds about 250,000 clones; roughly 88% were observed only once. 5.5% to 6.5% of the sample lies in the top ten. Material: peripheral blood. The receptors here all came from a woman aged 80 or over with COVID-19, enrolled during active disease.

This sequence joins TRBV19 and TRBJ2-2; D is ambiguous. The CDR3 runs 14 residues. Germline V gives CDR1 LNHDA, CDR2 SQIVND (reference sequence). V shed 7 bases and J shed 0 bases, with 9 bases lying between them. CDR3 nucleotide sequence: TGTGCCAGTACAGGCCGCACGAACACCGGGGAGCTGTTTTTT. This codes for CASTGRTNTGELFF. The complete variable domain, with remaining parts taken from reference TRBV19 and TRBJ2-2, reads DGGITQSPKYLFRKEGQNVTLSCEQNLNHDAMYWYRQDPGQGLRLIYYSQIVNDFQKGDIAEGYSVSREKKESFPLTVTSAQKNPTAFYLCASTGRTNTGELFFGEGSRLTVL.

This sequence joins TRBV10-3 and TRBJ1-3, with D uncertain. The CDR3 extends over 13 amino acids. Trimming stripped 11 bases from V and 2 bases from J, with 13 bases between. Germline V CDR1 and CDR2: ENHRY, SYGVKD. In DNA form, the CDR3 reads TGTGCCTCCGGTTCAGGTGCTGGAAACACCATATATTTT. Amino acid sequence: CASGSGAGNTIYF.

As to this clone: The same CDR3 arises from other DNA sequences in this sample as well. This sequence joins TRBV7-2 and TRBJ2-5; 8 bases agree with TRBD2. V lost 3 bases to trimming and J lost 4 bases; unmatched junction nucleotides: 1. This CDR3 has 13 residues. Germline CDR1 reads SGHTA; CDR2 reads FQGNSA. In DNA, the CDR3 is TGTGCCAGCAGCTTCGGGGGGGGAGAGACCCAGTACTTC. Translation: CASSFGGGETQYF. Based on the CDR3 plus reference TRBV7-2 and TRBJ2-5, the full variable domain is GAGVSQSPSNKVTEKGKDVELRCDPISGHTALYWYRQSLGQGLEFLIYFQGNSAPDKSGLPSDRFSAERTGGSVSTLTIQRTQQEDSAVYLCASSFGGGETQYFGPGTRLLVL.

This clone was seen a few times. This chain connects TRBV10-3 to TRBJ1-1; D unresolved. The V gene's germline CDR1 is ENHRY and CDR2 SYGVKD. The CDR3 sequence is 16 residues long. V was trimmed by 0 bases and J by 5 bases, leaving 16 bases between them. In DNA form, the CDR3 reads TGTGCCATCAGTGAGTCTCTCGCCCGAGGAGGAACTGAAGCTTTCTTT. Translating gives CAISESLARGGTEAFF.

The gene calls are TRBV2 and TRBJ1-3, with D perhaps TRBD1 (5 bases). The CDR3 is 14 amino acids. Germline V lookup: CDR1 SNHLY, CDR2 FYNNEI. V dropped 7 bases and J dropped 7 bases, with 17 bases sitting between them. CDR3 DNA sequence: TGTGCCAGCATATCTCAGGGATGGTCGAACACCATATATTTT. Residues: CASISQGWSNTIYF. The full variable domain, with the rest looked up from reference TRBV2 and TRBJ1-3, is EPEVTQTPSHQVTQMGQEVILRCVPISNHLYFYWYRQILGQKVEFLVSFYNNEISEKSEIFDDQFSVERPDGSNFTLKIRSTKLEDSAMYFCASISQGWSNTIYFGEGSWLTVV.

The J gene is TRBJ2-3, the V gene TRBV5-1, with 8 nucleotides matching TRBD2. The CDR3 contains 16 residues. The J segment lost 4 bases and the V segment lost 1 base, leaving 8 bases of the junction unmatched. Germline V lookup: CDR1 SGHRS, CDR2 YFSETQ. DNA for the CDR3: TGCGCCAGCAGCTTGCGTTCCAGCGGGGGTTCAGATACGCAGTATTTT. This codes for CASSLRSSGGSDTQYF.

The gene calls are TRBV28 and TRBJ1-1; TRBD1 might be the D (6 bases). Germline CDR1 is MDHEN and CDR2 is SYDVKM. This CDR3 spans 15 amino acids. Trimming cost V 3 bases and J 5 bases, with 16 bases left between them. The DNA for the CDR3 is TGTGCCAGCAGTTTGTCGCAGGGGCGGGGGACTGAAGCTTTCTTT. Encoded protein: CASSLSQGRGTEAFF. Looking up the rest from reference TRBV28 and TRBJ1-1 gives the full variable domain: DVKVTQSSRYLVKRTGEKVFLECVQDMDHENMFWYRQDPGLGLRLIYFSYDVKMKEKGDIPEGYSVSREKKERFSLILESASTNQTSMYLCASSLSQGRGTEAFFGQGTRLTVV.

This rearrangement joins TRBV20-1 to TRBJ1-1, with 7 bases matching TRBD1. This CDR3 contains 11 residues. Germline trimming cut 5 bases from V and 6 bases from J; bases unmatched to any gene: 3. Germline CDR1 and CDR2: DFQATT and SNEGSKA (reference sequence). The CDR3 bases are TGCAGTGCTTTCGGGACAGCTGAAGCTTTCTTT. Its protein is CSAFGTAEAFF.

The chain uses TRBV5-1 and TRBJ1-1; 7 positions agree with TRBD1. The V gene's germline CDR1 is SGHRS and CDR2 YFSETQ. The CDR3 extends over 13 amino acids. Trimming removed 4 bases from V and 5 bases from J; junction bases left unmatched: 5. The CDR3, as DNA: TGCGCCAGCAGCGGGATGGACAGGACTGAAGCTTTCTTT. Protein sequence: CASSGMDRTEAFF.

This clone was picked up one time. The V and J genes are TRBV6-5 and TRBJ2-7, with 11 bases identical to TRBD2. This CDR3 is 13 amino acids long. In germline, CDR1 is MNHEY, CDR2 SVGAGI. V shed 6 bases, J shed 3 bases, and the junction held 1 base outside the gene matches. The CDR3 DNA follows: TGTGCCAGCAGAACTAGCGGGAGCTACGAGCAGTACTTC. Protein sequence: CASRTSGSYEQYF.

J is TRBJ1-2 and V is TRBV6-5; 8 nucleotides agree with TRBD1. J lost 6 bases, V lost 7 bases, and 7 bases had no gene match. This CDR3 region has 13 residues. Germline CDR1 reads MNHEY; CDR2 reads SVGAGI. As DNA, the CDR3 is TGTGCCAGCACCACCAGGGGGCGCAATGGCTACACCTTC. It codes for CASTTRGRNGYTF.

The CDR3 reads CASSFGGEAFF. The CDR3, as DNA: TGTGCCAGCAGCTTCGGGGGTGAAGCTTTCTTT. The V gene is TRBV5-6, the J gene TRBJ1-1; maybe TRBD1 (5 bases). CDR1 and CDR2 (germline): SGHDT, YYEEEE. The CDR3 has 11 amino acids. The germline V and J ends were trimmed by 2 bases and 7 bases, with 6 bases remaining between them.

This chain connects TRBV13 to TRBJ2-3; TRBD2 aligns across 14 bases. The germline gives CDR1 PRHDT, CDR2 FYEKMQ (reference sequence). The CDR3 covers 18 residues. V trimming: 2 bases; J trimming: 4 bases; junction bases outside the gene matches: 8. CDR3 coding DNA: TGTGCCAGCAGCTTAAGGCGACTAGCGGGGGGGCTTCCAGATACGCAGTATTTT. Protein sequence: CASSLRRLAGGLPDTQYF.

J is TRBJ2-1 and V is TRBV7-8; 7 positions agree with TRBD2. The CDR3 runs to 16 residues. Germline lookup yields CDR1 SGHVS and CDR2 FQNEAQ. V trimming: 3 bases; J trimming: 4 bases; junction bases outside the gene matches: 9. The CDR3 DNA is TGTGCCAGCAGCTTGGTGGGGAGCGGGGTTTACAATGAGCAGTTCTTC. Its translation is CASSLVGSGVYNEQFF.

For this clone: The sample contains more than one DNA sequence encoding this CDR3. The chain is built from TRBV5-1 and TRBJ1-1, with D perhaps TRBD1 (5 bases). V was cut by 2 bases and J by 1 base, with 6 bases left in between. The CDR3 is 13 residues long. Germline CDR1 reads SGHRS; CDR2 reads YFSETQ. CDR3 DNA sequence: TGCGCCAGCAGCTTCGGACAGAACACTGAAGCTTTCTTT. Translation: CASSFGQNTEAFF.